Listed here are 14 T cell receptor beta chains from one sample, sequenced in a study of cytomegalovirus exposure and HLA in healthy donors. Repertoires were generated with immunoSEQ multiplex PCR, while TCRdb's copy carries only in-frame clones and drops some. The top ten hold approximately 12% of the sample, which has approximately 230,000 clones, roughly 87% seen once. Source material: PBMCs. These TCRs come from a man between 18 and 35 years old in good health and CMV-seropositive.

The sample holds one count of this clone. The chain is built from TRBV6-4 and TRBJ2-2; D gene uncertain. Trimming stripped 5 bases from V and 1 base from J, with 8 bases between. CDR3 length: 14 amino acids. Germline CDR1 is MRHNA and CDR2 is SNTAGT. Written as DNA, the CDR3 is TGTGCCAGCAGTTTGAAGGGGAACACCGGGGAGCTGTTTTTT. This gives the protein CASSLKGNTGELFF.

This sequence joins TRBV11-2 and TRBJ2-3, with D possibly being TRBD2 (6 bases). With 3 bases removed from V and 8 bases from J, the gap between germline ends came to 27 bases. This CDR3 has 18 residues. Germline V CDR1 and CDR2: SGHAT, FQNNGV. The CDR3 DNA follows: TGTGCCAGCAGCTTCCGGAGGGCGGACTACCCCGCCGGGGCTACGCAGTATTTT. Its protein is CASSFRRADYPAGATQYF. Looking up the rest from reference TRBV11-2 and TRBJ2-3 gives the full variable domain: EAGVAQSPRYKIIEKRQSVAFWCNPISGHATLYWYQQILGQGPKLLIQFQNNGVVDDSQLPKDRFSAERLKGVDSTLKIQPAKLEDSAVYLCASSFRRADYPAGATQYFGPGTRLTVL.

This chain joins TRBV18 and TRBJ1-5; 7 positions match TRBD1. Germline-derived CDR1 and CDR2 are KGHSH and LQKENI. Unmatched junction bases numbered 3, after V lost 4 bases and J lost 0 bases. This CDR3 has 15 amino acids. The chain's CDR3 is CASSLDRVSNQPQHF. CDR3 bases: TGTGCCAGCTCACTAGACAGGGTTAGCAATCAGCCCCAGCATTTT.

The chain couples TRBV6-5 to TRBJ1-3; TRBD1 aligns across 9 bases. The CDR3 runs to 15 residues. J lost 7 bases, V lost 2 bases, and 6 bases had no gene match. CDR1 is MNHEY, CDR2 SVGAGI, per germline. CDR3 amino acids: CASSYRDREYNTIYF. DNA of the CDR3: TGTGCCAGCAGTTACCGGGACAGGGAGTATAACACCATATATTTT.

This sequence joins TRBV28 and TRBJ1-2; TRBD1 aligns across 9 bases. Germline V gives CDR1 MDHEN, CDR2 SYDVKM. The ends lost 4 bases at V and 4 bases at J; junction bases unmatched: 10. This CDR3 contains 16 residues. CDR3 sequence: CASSSLGTGGFYGYTF. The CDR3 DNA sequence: TGTGCCAGCAGTTCCCTAGGTACAGGGGGCTTCTATGGCTACACCTTC.

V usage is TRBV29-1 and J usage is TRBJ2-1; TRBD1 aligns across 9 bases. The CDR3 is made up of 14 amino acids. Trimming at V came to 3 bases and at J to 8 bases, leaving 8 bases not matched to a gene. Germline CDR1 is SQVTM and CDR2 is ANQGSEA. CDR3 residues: CSVEPQGAVDEQFF. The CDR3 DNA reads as TGCAGCGTTGAGCCACAGGGGGCGGTCGATGAGCAGTTCTTC.

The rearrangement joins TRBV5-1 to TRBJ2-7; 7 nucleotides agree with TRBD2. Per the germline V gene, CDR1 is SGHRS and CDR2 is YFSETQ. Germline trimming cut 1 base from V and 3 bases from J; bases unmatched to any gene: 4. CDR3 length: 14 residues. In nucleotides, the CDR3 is TGCGCCAGCAGCTTGACTAGCGCTGGCTACGAGCAGTACTTC. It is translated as CASSLTSAGYEQYF.

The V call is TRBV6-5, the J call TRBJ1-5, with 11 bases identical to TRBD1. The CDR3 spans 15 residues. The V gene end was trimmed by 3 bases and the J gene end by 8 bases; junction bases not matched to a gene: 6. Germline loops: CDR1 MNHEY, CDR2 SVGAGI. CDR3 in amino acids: CASSYLGTGGEPQHF. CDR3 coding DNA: TGTGCCAGCAGTTATCTGGGGACAGGGGGTGAGCCCCAGCATTTT.

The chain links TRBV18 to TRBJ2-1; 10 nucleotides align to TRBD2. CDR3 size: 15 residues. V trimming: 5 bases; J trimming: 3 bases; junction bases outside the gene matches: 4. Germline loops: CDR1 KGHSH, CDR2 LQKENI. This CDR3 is CASSAGTSVYNEQFF. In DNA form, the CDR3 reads TGTGCCAGCTCAGCCGGGACTAGCGTCTACAATGAGCAGTTCTTC.

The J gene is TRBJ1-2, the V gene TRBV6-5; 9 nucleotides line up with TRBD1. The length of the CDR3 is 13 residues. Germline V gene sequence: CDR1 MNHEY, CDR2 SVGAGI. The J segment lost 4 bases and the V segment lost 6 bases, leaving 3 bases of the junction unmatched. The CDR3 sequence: CASSRGQGYGYTF. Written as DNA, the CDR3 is TGTGCCAGCAGCAGGGGACAGGGCTATGGCTACACCTTC.

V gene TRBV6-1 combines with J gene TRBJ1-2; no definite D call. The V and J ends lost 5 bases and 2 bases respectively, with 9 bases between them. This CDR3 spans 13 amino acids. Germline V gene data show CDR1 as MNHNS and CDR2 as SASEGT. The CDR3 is CASSRAGNYGYTF. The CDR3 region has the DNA TGTGCCAGCAGTAGGGCGGGGAACTATGGCTACACCTTC.

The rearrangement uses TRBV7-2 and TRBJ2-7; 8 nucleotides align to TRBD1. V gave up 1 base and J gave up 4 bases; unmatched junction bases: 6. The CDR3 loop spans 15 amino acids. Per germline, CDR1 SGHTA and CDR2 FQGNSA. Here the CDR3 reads CASSLVAGGLYEQYF. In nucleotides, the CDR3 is TGTGCCAGCAGCTTAGTAGCAGGGGGCTTGTACGAGCAGTACTTC.

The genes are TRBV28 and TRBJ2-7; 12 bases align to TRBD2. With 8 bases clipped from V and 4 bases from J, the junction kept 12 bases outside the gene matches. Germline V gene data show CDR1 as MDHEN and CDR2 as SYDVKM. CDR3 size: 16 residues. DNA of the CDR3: TGTGCCAGCTGCTCTACCGGACTAGCGGGGTTTTACGAGCAGTACTTC. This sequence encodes CASCSTGLAGFYEQYF.

The CDR3 region is CAISVAAEQFF. For the CDR3, the DNA is TGTGCCATCAGTGTAGCGGCGGAGCAGTTCTTC. The chain carries TRBV10-3 and TRBJ2-1, with D perhaps matching TRBD2 (6 bases). The ends were cut back, 4 bases at V and 10 bases at J, with 8 bases in the middle. Germline CDR1 reads ENHRY; CDR2 reads SYGVKD. CDR3 size: 11 residues.